The 29 T cell receptor beta chains below come from one sample, sequenced in a study of T-cell memory formation after mild COVID-19 (dated by TCRdb to about 2021). To prepare the library, 5' RACE was applied. The instrument was an Illumina NovaSeq 6000. TCRdb passed the public sequencing reads through fastp at Q25 and MiXCR, retaining productive beta sequences. Entries are consolidated by CDR3 protein sequence, retaining the most common genes and DNA. The sample records 120,000 to 150,000 distinct CDR3 sequences, 15% to 20% of which are singletons. Jointly, the top ten make up 2% to 2.5% of the sample. What was sequenced was PBMCs or a T cell subset sorted from them (not recorded which). The receptors shown here come from an adult woman who had mild COVID-19 (a few samples of this study predate the infection). The sample titles of this study are shuffled in the database, so cell type and time point are left out; the donor was told from shared clones.

The chain has TRBV5-5 and TRBJ2-3; D is uncertain. V lost 1 base and J lost 2, with 11 bases in between. Germline CDR1 and CDR2: SGHKS and YYEKEE (reference sequence). The CDR3 contains 15 residues. The chain's CDR3 is CASSLISISTDTQYF. The CDR3 nucleotides are TGTGCCAGCAGCTTGATTTCGATATCCACAGATACGCAGTATTTT.

This chain links TRBV3-1 with TRBJ2-6; unclear D gene. The CDR3 has 14 amino acids. Trimming removed 6 bases from V and 0 bases from J, with 6 bases in between. Germline CDR1 and CDR2: LGHDT and YNNKEL (reference sequence). CDR3 sequence reads: CASSRSSGANVLTF. The CDR3 nucleotides read TGTGCCAGCAGTCGGTCCTCTGGGGCCAACGTCCTGACTTTC.

The table lists this clonotype with a few counts. The J gene is TRBJ2-3, the V gene TRBV5-1; D possibly matches TRBD1 or TRBD2 (5 bases each). The CDR3 consists of 16 residues. Germline values: CDR1 SGHRS, CDR2 YFSETQ. Trimming left V 4 bases short and J 2 bases short, with 17 bases between. CDR3 DNA: TGCGCCAGCAGCCACGGGACCCTTACTTACACAGATACGCAGTATTTT. Translation: CASSHGTLTYTDTQYF.

This clonotype was counted between two and nine times. The rearrangement links TRBV20-1 to TRBJ2-1, with a possible D match to TRBD1 (5 bases). V shed 3 bases and J shed 8 bases, with 17 bases lying between them. Germline V lookup: CDR1 DFQATT, CDR2 SNEGSKA (reference sequence). This CDR3 comprises 14 residues. CDR3 region: CSARGPEVRHEQFF. The CDR3 region has the DNA TGCAGTGCTAGGGGGCCCGAGGTTCGGCATGAGCAGTTCTTC.

This clonotype occurred many times. The chain employs TRBV5-6 and TRBJ2-2; no clear D gene. The CDR3 is 14 amino acids. Germline V lookup: CDR1 SGHDT, CDR2 YYEEEE. Trimming left V 6 bases short and J 4 bases short, with 13 bases between. The CDR3: CASTLQRFTGELFF. CDR3 nucleotide sequence: TGTGCCAGCACCCTCCAACGGTTCACCGGGGAGCTGTTTTTT.

This clonotype was found a few times. The rearrangement links TRBV7-3 to TRBJ2-3; 7 bases map to TRBD2. V was clipped by 1 base and J by 2 bases; unmatched bases: 12. Germline values: CDR1 SGHTA, CDR2 FQGTGA. This CDR3 spans 18 amino acids. The CDR3: CASSLMVRGGPFTDTQYF. In DNA, the CDR3 is TGTGCCAGCAGCTTAATGGTACGGGGAGGGCCCTTCACAGATACGCAGTATTTT.

There are a few counts of this clonotype. The chain has TRBV20-1 and TRBJ2-4; TRBD1 matches at 9 bases. Per the germline V gene, CDR1 is DFQATT and CDR2 is SNEGSKA (reference sequence). V gave up 1 base and J gave up 11 bases; unmatched junction bases: 18. The CDR3 sequence is 17 residues long. The CDR3 DNA follows: TGCAGTGCTAGAGCCCTCACGTCGGGACAGGGAGGGGCTTTTCAGTACTTC. It is translated as CSARALTSGQGGAFQYF.

In this sample, this clonotype turned up many times. V is TRBV29-1 and J is TRBJ2-3; 8 bases align to TRBD2. This CDR3 is built from 15 residues. Germline CDR1 is SQVTM and CDR2 is ANQGSEA. With V trimmed by 7 bases and J by 6 bases, 15 bases remained unmatched. The CDR3 region is CSAFAGVGLVDTQYF. Written as DNA, the CDR3 is TGCAGCGCTTTCGCCGGGGTGGGACTAGTGGATACGCAGTATTTT.

This clonotype was seen more than once but under ten times. The chain has TRBV18 and TRBJ1-1, with D perhaps TRBD1 (5 bases). The CDR3 has 15 amino acids. Germline lookup yields CDR1 KGHSH and CDR2 LQKENI. V lost 1 base and J 0 bases, leaving 9 bases between the germline ends. The CDR3 bases are TGTGCCAGCTCACCACGTCAGGGCATGAACACTGAAGCTTTCTTT. This codes for CASSPRQGMNTEAFF.

V usage is TRBV7-3 and J usage is TRBJ2-3; tentative D call: TRBD1 (6 bases). The ends were cut back, 2 bases at V and 0 bases at J, with 15 bases in the middle. Germline values: CDR1 SGHTA, CDR2 FQGTGA. This CDR3 has 17 residues. The CDR3 here is CASSLGGFIPSTDTQYF. DNA for the CDR3: TGTGCCAGCAGCTTAGGGGGCTTCATTCCTAGCACAGATACGCAGTATTTT.

The chain employs TRBV18 and TRBJ2-2; D may be TRBD2 (5 bases). V lost 3 bases to trimming and J lost 5 bases, with 10 bases between them. The length of the CDR3 is 14 residues. Germline V lookup: CDR1 KGHSH, CDR2 LQKENI. CDR3 coding DNA: TGTGCCAGCTCACCCCTCGGAGGAACCGGGGAGCTGTTTTTT. It specifies CASSPLGGTGELFF.

V gene TRBV6-2 or TRBV6-3 combines with J gene TRBJ2-1, with D maybe TRBD1 (6 bases). Deletions cut 7 bases from V and 6 bases from J, with 7 bases between. The CDR3 sequence is 11 residues long. Germline V gives CDR1 MNHEY, CDR2 SVGEGT. CDR3 in DNA: TGTGCCAGCACACAGGGCAATGAGCAGTTCTTC. It encodes CASTQGNEQFF.

The CDR3 coding sequence is TGTGCCTGGAGTCCGAGACTAGCGGGCCAGGGGTTGGAGTACTTC. This encodes CAWSPRLAGQGLEYF. The V gene is TRBV30, the J gene TRBJ2-7; 10 positions match TRBD2. The germline CDR1 and CDR2 sequences are GTSNPN and SVGIG (reference sequence). The CDR3 has 15 residues. V was clipped by 2 bases and J by 11 bases; unmatched bases: 15.

This clonotype was observed at least ten times. The chain joins TRBV2 to TRBJ1-5; D is unresolved. Trimming shortened V by 5 bases and J by 0 bases, and 11 bases separated the two germline ends. CDR3 length equals 15 residues. Germline-derived CDR1 and CDR2 are SNHLY and FYNNEI. CDR3 sequence: CASSPATFSNQPQHF. In DNA form, the CDR3 reads TGTGCCAGCAGTCCAGCTACCTTTAGCAATCAGCCCCAGCATTTT.

This clonotype was counted a few times. The chain recombines TRBV5-1 with TRBJ1-2; D might be TRBD1 (5 bases). The CDR3 contains 15 residues. CDR1 is SGHRS, CDR2 YFSETQ, per germline. Trimming took off 4 bases at V and 6 bases at J, with 19 bases between the two ends. CDR3 loop: CASSLDSTGAHGYTF. The DNA of the CDR3 is TGCGCCAGCAGCCTAGACTCTACCGGGGCCCATGGCTACACCTTC.

Only a few counts were recorded for this clonotype. At one end, the junction sequence differs from germline, possibly due to a read error. V and J are TRBV20-1 and TRBJ2-3; 8 bases align to TRBD2. The CDR3 totals 16 residues. Germline assignment: CDR1 DFQATT and CDR2 SNEGSKA (reference sequence). CDR3 loop: CSAGEALAVSTDTQYF. DNA of the CDR3: TGCAGTGCTGGAGAGGCACTAGCGGTGAGCACAGATACGCAGTATTTT.

V usage is TRBV6-6 and J usage is TRBJ2-7; 11 bases map to TRBD2. V lost 2 bases and J lost 0; bases outside the gene matches: 9. This CDR3 has 18 amino acids. Germline V gene lookup returns CDR1 MNHNY and CDR2 SVGAGI (reference sequence). The CDR3 sequence is CASSYRLLGLADSYEQYF. The CDR3 DNA is TGTGCCAGCAGTTACCGACTCCTGGGACTAGCGGACTCCTACGAGCAGTACTTC.

This clonotype turned up a few times. The chain recombines TRBV5-1 with TRBJ1-1, with D possibly being TRBD1 (6 bases). V was pared by 3 bases and J by 3 bases, with 12 bases between. Germline CDR1 reads SGHRS; CDR2 reads YFSETQ. The CDR3 consists of 14 residues. CDR3 DNA: TGCGCCAGCAGCTCCGGGACACGGGACACTGAAGCTTTCTTT. It codes for CASSSGTRDTEAFF. The variable domain in full, completed from reference TRBV5-1 and TRBJ1-1, reads KAGVTQTPRYLIKTRGQQVTLSCSPISGHRSVSWYQQTPGQGLQFLFEYFSETQRNKGNFPGRFSGRQFSNSRSEMNVSTLELGDSALYLCASSSGTRDTEAFFGQGTRLTVV.

This clonotype has a handful of counts. The rearrangement uses TRBV4-1 and TRBJ2-7; 8 nucleotides agree with TRBD1. In germline, CDR1 is MGHRA, CDR2 YSYEKL. This CDR3 comprises 14 residues. V shed 3 bases, J shed 6 bases, and the junction held 7 bases outside the gene matches. The CDR3 nucleotides are TGCGCCAGCAGCCAGGGAAAGACAGGGGCCGAGCAGTACTTC. This encodes CASSQGKTGAEQYF.

This clonotype was counted ten times or more. The V and J genes are TRBV12-3 or TRBV12-4 and TRBJ2-5; 7 nucleotides line up with TRBD2. V lost 0 bases and J lost 11; bases outside the gene matches: 3. This CDR3 contains 12 residues. The CDR3 loop reads CASSLAQGGQYF. DNA of the CDR3: TGTGCCAGCAGTTTAGCGCAGGGAGGGCAGTACTTC.

This clonotype was counted once. This sequence joins TRBV6-5 and TRBJ1-4, with 7 nucleotides matching TRBD1. The germline CDR1 and CDR2 sequences are MNHEY and SVGAGI. This CDR3 is built from 14 residues. The V gene end was trimmed by 6 bases and the J gene end by 7 bases; junction bases not matched to a gene: 8. The CDR3 DNA reads TGTGCCAGCAGAAGAACAGGGGTGGGTGAAAAACTGTTTTTT. Translated, it gives CASRRTGVGEKLFF.

The rearrangement links TRBV2 to TRBJ2-2; either TRBD1 or TRBD2 may supply D (5 bases each). The V end lost 4 bases, the J end lost 11 bases, and 17 bases lay between the germline ends. The V gene's germline CDR1 is SNHLY and CDR2 FYNNEI. The CDR3 sequence is 14 residues long. CDR3 region: CASSGGVKNRELFF. For the CDR3, the DNA is TGTGCCAGCAGTGGAGGGGTGAAGAACCGTGAGCTGTTTTTT.

The chain links TRBV2 to TRBJ2-3, with D perhaps matching TRBD2 (6 bases). The CDR3 is 14 amino acids. Trimming took off 6 bases at V and 4 bases at J, with 14 bases between the two ends. Germline CDR1 is SNHLY and CDR2 is FYNNEI. CDR3 sequence: CASREVRGADTQYF. The DNA for the CDR3 is TGTGCCAGCAGAGAGGTCCGCGGGGCAGATACGCAGTATTTT. Drawing the rest from reference TRBV2 and TRBJ2-3, the complete variable domain is EPEVTQTPSHQVTQMGQEVILRCVPISNHLYFYWYRQILGQKVEFLVSFYNNEISEKSEIFDDQFSVERPDGSNFTLKIRSTKLEDSAMYFCASREVRGADTQYFGPGTRLTVL.

The rearrangement joins TRBV25-1 to TRBJ1-1; the D is unclear. Deletions cut 3 bases from V and 7 bases from J, with 6 bases between. CDR1 MGHDK and CDR2 SYGVNS come from the germline V gene. The CDR3 sequence is 11 residues long. The CDR3 reads CASSEIYEAFF. CDR3 DNA sequence: TGTGCCAGCAGTGAGATATATGAAGCTTTCTTT.

This clonotype was counted a few times. The chain has TRBV28 and TRBJ1-2; D might be TRBD1 (5 bases). The CDR3 is 16 residues long. Trimming took 10 bases from V and 2 from J, leaving 23 bases between them. Germline-derived CDR1 and CDR2 are MDHEN and SYDVKM. The CDR3 nucleotides read TGTGCCATCACGTTTGGGGGAGAGGGTTCGAACTATGGCTACACCTTC. Translated: CAITFGGEGSNYGYTF.

There are a few counts of this clonotype. The V gene is TRBV5-1, the J gene TRBJ1-6; no clear D. Trimming removed 0 bases from V and 0 bases from J, with 7 bases in between. The CDR3 sequence is 16 residues long. Germline V lookup: CDR1 SGHRS, CDR2 YFSETQ. CDR3 sequence: CASSLGQVSYNSPLHF. CDR3 nucleotides: TGCGCCAGCAGCTTGGGGCAGGTCTCCTATAATTCACCCCTCCACTTT.

Comments on this clonotype: Its ends do not fully match the called genes, so a read error is possible. The V gene is TRBV29-1, the J gene TRBJ2-1; D is unresolved. The CDR3 is made up of 11 amino acids. From germline, CDR1 is SQVTM and CDR2 ANQGSEA. DNA for the CDR3: TGCAGCACCTCATCCTTCAATGAGCAGTTCTTC. It encodes CSTSSFNEQFF.

This clonotype has a count of ten or more. The chain recombines TRBV20-1 with TRBJ2-1; D is possibly TRBD1 or TRBD2 (6 bases each). V gave up 3 bases and J gave up 3 bases, with 12 bases separating them. The CDR3 has 14 amino acids. CDR1 DFQATT and CDR2 SNEGSKA come from the germline V gene (reference sequence). In nucleotides, the CDR3 is TGCAGTGCTAGCAGGGGAGGCGTCTACAATGAGCAGTTCTTC. Translation gives CSASRGGVYNEQFF.

The CDR3 region is CASSPISYEQYF. Written as DNA, the CDR3 is TGTGCCAGCAGTCCCATATCATACGAGCAGTACTTC. The rearrangement links TRBV25-1 to TRBJ2-7; D gene ambiguous. Trimming cost V 5 bases and J 4 bases, with 9 bases left between them. Germline V gene data show CDR1 as MGHDK and CDR2 as SYGVNS. The CDR3 length is 12 residues.